The present T cell receptor (beta chain) was sequenced within a study of OX40 agonist ivuxolimab in advanced cancers. Notes on the study in general: Averaged across samples, CD8+ T cells carried more expanded clones than CD4+ did.

Measured with immunoSEQ multiplex PCR; TCRdb has only the in-frame clones, and not every one. This table has around 67,000 clones, under 90% appearing once. The CDR3 extends over 18 amino acids. Trimming cost V 0 bases and J 6 bases; bases outside gene matches: 13. Germline CDR1 LGHNA, CDR2 YSLEER. Comment on this clone: Its specificity is unknown.

The chain joins TRBV4-3 to TRBJ1-5; 8 bases map to TRBD1. The sequencing used CD4+ or CD8+ T cells sorted from blood, collected in a trial of the OX40 agonist ivuxolimab. The TCR sequence derives from an adult with an advanced solid tumor such as melanoma, head and neck, liver or kidney cancer. In DNA form, the CDR3 reads TGCGCCAGCAGCCAAGAAGTTCAGGGGGCAGGGGGAAGTCAGCCCCAGCATTTT. Its protein is CASSQEVQGAGGSQPQHF.